A selection of T cell receptor beta chains follows, all from one sample in a study of cytomegalovirus exposure and HLA in healthy donors. TCRdb keeps only in-frame clones here, not all; method: immunoSEQ multiplex PCR. The sample records roughly 150,000 clones, around 75% being singletons. Material for sequencing was PBMCs. The source of these receptors is a male donor in good health and CMV-seronegative. Both conserved end residues are part of each CDR3. Fields, in order: J gene, V gene, D gene, CDR3 DNA, CDR3 protein. The D gene is left open where the match is weak.

J gene: TRBJ2-3; V gene: TRBV5-8; D gene: .; CDR3 DNA: TGTGCCAGCAGCTTGGGCGGCCGTGGGGGGACGCGAGATACGCAGTATTTT; CDR3 protein: CASSLGGRGGTRDTQYF
J gene: TRBJ2-1; V gene: TRBV29-1; D gene: TRBD1; CDR3 DNA: TGCAGCGCAACAGGGGGCGCTTACAATGAGCAGTTCTTC; CDR3 protein: CSATGGAYNEQFF
J gene: TRBJ2-2; V gene: TRBV12-5; D gene: .; CDR3 DNA: TGTGCTAGTGGTTTGAATCTCCCCGGGGAGCTGTTTTTT; CDR3 protein: CASGLNLPGELFF
J gene: TRBJ1-5; V gene: TRBV28; D gene: TRBD1; CDR3 DNA: TGTGCCAGCAGTGTCATGGGACAGGGATATCAGCCCCAGCATTTT; CDR3 protein: CASSVMGQGYQPQHF
J gene: TRBJ2-7; V gene: TRBV7-8; D gene: .; CDR3 DNA: TGTGCCAGCAGCCAGACAGTCTACGAGCAGTACTTC; CDR3 protein: CASSQTVYEQYF
J gene: TRBJ1-5; V gene: TRBV19; D gene: .; CDR3 DNA: TGTGCCAGTAGGGCAGGCAATCAGCCCCAGCATTTT; CDR3 protein: CASRAGNQPQHF
J gene: TRBJ2-5; V gene: TRBV9; D gene: .; CDR3 DNA: TGTGCCAGCAGCCCTGCTTTTCACGGGAGTGGAGGAGAGACCCAGTACTTC; CDR3 protein: CASSPAFHGSGGETQYF
J gene: TRBJ2-1; V gene: TRBV4-1; D gene: TRBD2; CDR3 DNA: TGCGCCAGCAGCCAAGCTCCAGCACCGACTAGCGGGAGGTTGTCCAATGAGCAGTTCTTC; CDR3 protein: CASSQAPAPTSGRLSNEQFF
J gene: TRBJ1-1; V gene: TRBV7-8; D gene: .; CDR3 DNA: TGTGCCAGCAGCTTAGCGCGGGGGAACACTGAAGCTTTCTTT; CDR3 protein: CASSLARGNTEAFF
J gene: TRBJ1-2; V gene: TRBV2; D gene: .; CDR3 DNA: TGTGCCAGCAGTGAATACTCGGGGTTGAGGGGCTACACCTTC; CDR3 protein: CASSEYSGLRGYTF
J gene: TRBJ2-7; V gene: TRBV19; D gene: TRBD1; CDR3 DNA: TGTGCCAGTAGTAAAAAACAGGGGGCACAGAGCTCCTACGAGCAGTACTTC; CDR3 protein: CASSKKQGAQSSYEQYF